The 18 T cell receptor beta chains presented below share a single source sample, sequenced in a study of Ad26.COV2.S vaccination and SARS-CoV-2 variants (dated by TCRdb to 2020 to 2023). The method was the immunoSEQ multiplex PCR assay. In its TCRdb copy, this immuneACCESS table keeps in-frame sequences only and misses some clones. Where compared with another copy, unresolved V genes explain less than half of these, and the others have no known cause. The sample table holds fewer than 400,000 clones, of which more than 70% were seen once. The ten top clones hold approximately 1.9% of the sample. Reading the label with the study, this specimen's treatment or condition is: 15 to 20 received Ad26.COV2.S at low or high dose, single or two shots; 5 received placebo; per-sample allocation not given. For vaccine and placebo recipients, repertoires were sequenced using samples collected on day 63 after the first injection.

Specimen: peripheral blood, collected in a trial of Ad26.COV2.S vaccine versus placebo. These receptors originate from a person between 18 and 65 years old who received the Ad26.COV2.S COVID-19 vaccine or a placebo.

This chain links TRBV7-9 with TRBJ1-3; D possibly corresponds to TRBD1 (6 bases). The CDR3 has 14 residues. V dropped 2 bases and J dropped 8 bases, with 13 bases sitting between them. Germline lookup yields CDR1 SEHNR and CDR2 FQNEAQ (reference sequence). This CDR3 is CASSLRFAGDTIYF. For the CDR3, the DNA is TGTGCCAGCAGCTTAAGGTTCGCAGGGGACACCATATATTTT.

V is TRBV11-2 and J is TRBJ2-1; no clear D gene. The CDR3 length is 16 residues. Between the trimmed V and J ends, which lost 5 bases and 5 bases, there was a span of 19 bases. Germline-derived CDR1 and CDR2 are SGHAT and FQNNGV. As DNA, the CDR3 is TGTGCCAGCAGCCCGCGCGGCGGTGTCCCTAACAATGAGCAGTTCTTC. Amino acid sequence: CASSPRGGVPNNEQFF. The entire variable domain, with the rest obtained from reference TRBV11-2 and TRBJ2-1, is as follows: EAGVAQSPRYKIIEKRQSVAFWCNPISGHATLYWYQQILGQGPKLLIQFQNNGVVDDSQLPKDRFSAERLKGVDSTLKIQPAKLEDSAVYLCASSPRGGVPNNEQFFGPGTRLTVL.

The rearrangement joins TRBV7-9 to TRBJ1-4; perhaps TRBD1 as D (6 bases). This CDR3 region has 14 residues. Germline values: CDR1 SEHNR, CDR2 FQNEAQ (reference sequence). The V and J ends lost 5 bases and 8 bases respectively, with 15 bases between them. CDR3 residues: CASSRDTQGEKLFF. The CDR3 nucleotides are TGTGCCAGCAGCCGGGACACCCAAGGGGAAAAACTGTTTTTT.

The chain joins TRBV5-1 to TRBJ2-1; the D gene is possibly TRBD1 (5 bases). The CDR3 spans 14 residues. Trimming shortened V by 4 bases and J by 7 bases, and 15 bases separated the two germline ends. The germline V gene has CDR1 SGHRS and CDR2 YFSETQ. CDR3 protein: CASSDGASSNEQFF. CDR3 in DNA: TGCGCCAGCAGCGATGGGGCGTCGTCGAATGAGCAGTTCTTC.

This clone appeared once. Within the sample, other DNA sequences also encode this same CDR3. This chain links TRBV5-1 with TRBJ2-7; D remains ambiguous. Deletions cut 0 bases from V and 2 bases from J, with 3 bases between. Germline assignment: CDR1 SGHRS and CDR2 YFSETQ. This CDR3 has 12 amino acids. The CDR3 DNA is TGCGCCAGCAGCTTGGATACCTACGAGCAGTACTTC. This gives the protein CASSLDTYEQYF. The whole variable domain, remainder taken from reference TRBV5-1 and TRBJ2-7, is KAGVTQTPRYLIKTRGQQVTLSCSPISGHRSVSWYQQTPGQGLQFLFEYFSETQRNKGNFPGRFSGRQFSNSRSEMNVSTLELGDSALYLCASSLDTYEQYFGPGTRLTVT.

The chain employs TRBV6-6 and TRBJ1-1; 9 bases are a match to TRBD1. Germline CDR1 reads MNHNY; CDR2 reads SVGAGI (reference sequence). This CDR3 is 16 amino acids long. The V and J ends lost 5 bases and 5 bases, in that order; junction bases with no gene match: 12. Here the CDR3 reads CASSTTRQGDGTEAFF. The CDR3 DNA reads TGTGCCAGCAGTACCACCCGACAGGGGGATGGTACTGAAGCTTTCTTT.

This clone was recorded only once. This chain connects TRBV6-5 to TRBJ2-1; weak D call: TRBD2 (7 bases). CDR3 length: 13 residues. Trimming took off 7 bases at V and 8 bases at J, with 15 bases between the two ends. Germline V gene data show CDR1 as MNHEY and CDR2 as SVGAGI. The CDR3 reads CASTRGPGDEQFF. Here the CDR3 DNA reads TGTGCCAGCACGCGGGGGCCTGGGGATGAGCAGTTCTTC.

The V call is TRBV19, the J call TRBJ1-6; no definite D call. Trimming removed 3 bases from V and 6 bases from J, with 21 bases in between. The CDR3 runs to 18 residues. Germline V gene lookup returns CDR1 LNHDA and CDR2 SQIVND (reference sequence). CDR3 bases: TGTGCCAGTAGTATCATGCACGGCGTTAGGAGGGTTAATTCACCCCTCCACTTT. This gives the protein CASSIMHGVRRVNSPLHF.

The V and J genes are TRBV9 and TRBJ1-4, with 8 bases lining up with TRBD1. Germline CDR1 is SGDLS and CDR2 is YYNGEE. V was clipped by 0 bases and J by 7 bases; unmatched bases: 8. The CDR3 runs 16 residues. CDR3 DNA sequence: TGTGCCAGCAGCGTAGGGAAGACAGGGGTTGGTGAAAAACTGTTTTTT. It codes for CASSVGKTGVGEKLFF.

The chain has TRBV5-4 and TRBJ1-2; TRBD1 aligns across 8 bases. The CDR3 is 14 residues long. V shed 0 bases and J 4 bases; nucleotides not matched to a gene: 2. CDR1 is SGHNT, CDR2 YYREEE, per germline (reference sequence). The CDR3 DNA reads as TGTGCCAGCAGCTTGGGGGGGACAGGCTATGGCTACACCTTC. Its protein product is CASSLGGTGYGYTF.

The chain employs TRBV5-6 and TRBJ2-7; D is perhaps TRBD1 (6 bases). V was trimmed by 4 bases and J by 4 bases, leaving 15 bases between them. This CDR3 is 14 amino acids long. The germline V gene encodes CDR1 SGHDT and CDR2 YYEEEE. Written as DNA, the CDR3 is TGTGCCAGCAGCCCCCCTTCCAGGGGATACGAGCAGTACTTC. This sequence encodes CASSPPSRGYEQYF.

The V and J genes are TRBV7-9 and TRBJ2-7, with D possibly called TRBD1 or TRBD2 (6 bases each). The V gene lost 2 bases and the J gene lost 1 base, with 21 bases spanning the gap. The CDR3 totals 18 residues. Germline values: CDR1 SEHNR, CDR2 FQNEAQ (reference sequence). In DNA, the CDR3 is TGTGCCAGCAGCTTACCCCCAGACTGGCAGGGGACTTCCTACGAGCAGTACTTC. Translated: CASSLPPDWQGTSYEQYF.

This sequence joins TRBV30 and TRBJ1-5; D gene unclear. Germline lookup yields CDR1 GTSNPN and CDR2 SVGIG (reference sequence). This CDR3 is built from 13 residues. V lost 1 base, J lost 6 bases, and 10 bases lay in between. The CDR3 sequence: CAWSGDIGQPQHF. CDR3 bases: TGTGCCTGGAGTGGAGATATTGGTCAGCCCCAGCATTTT.

The chain uses TRBV15 and TRBJ1-1; the D is unclear. Per the germline V gene, CDR1 is LNHNV and CDR2 is YYDKDF (reference sequence). The CDR3 has 14 amino acids. Trimming pared 0 bases from V and 5 bases from J, leaving 10 bases between. The CDR3 loop is CATSRERGLTEAFF. Written as DNA, the CDR3 is TGTGCCACCAGCAGAGAGCGGGGTTTAACTGAAGCTTTCTTT.

The chain employs TRBV19 and TRBJ2-1; 12 bases line up with TRBD2. V shed 4 bases, J shed 4 bases, and the junction held 2 bases outside the gene matches. Germline V gene data show CDR1 as LNHDA and CDR2 as SQIVND (reference sequence). The CDR3 length is 15 residues. This CDR3 reads CASSTTSGGYNEQFF. CDR3 bases: TGTGCCAGTAGTACGACTAGCGGGGGTTACAATGAGCAGTTCTTC. The full variable domain, its missing parts supplied by reference TRBV19 and TRBJ2-1, is DGGITQSPKYLFRKEGQNVTLSCEQNLNHDAMYWYRQDPGQGLRLIYYSQIVNDFQKGDIAEGYSVSREKKESFPLTVTSAQKNPTAFYLCASSTTSGGYNEQFFGPGTRLTVL.

The rearrangement links TRBV9 to TRBJ1-2; tentative D call: TRBD1 (6 bases). Germline loops: CDR1 SGDLS, CDR2 YYNGEE. This CDR3 has 15 amino acids. The germline V and J ends were trimmed by 0 bases and 3 bases, with 12 bases remaining between them. This chain's CDR3 is CASSVVGADYYGYTF. CDR3 in DNA: TGTGCCAGCAGCGTAGTGGGGGCAGACTACTATGGCTACACCTTC.

The rearrangement joins TRBV5-4 to TRBJ2-5; D ambiguous. There are 13 residues in the CDR3. Germline lookup yields CDR1 SGHNT and CDR2 YYREEE (reference sequence). V lost 7 bases and J 2 bases, leaving 12 bases between the germline ends. The CDR3 DNA reads as TGTGCCAGCGGTCCCGGTCTTCAAGAGACCCAGTACTTC. Its protein is CASGPGLQETQYF. The full variable domain, its missing parts supplied by reference TRBV5-4 and TRBJ2-5, is ETGVTQSPTHLIKTRGQQVTLRCSSQSGHNTVSWYQQALGQGPQFIFQYYREEENGRGNFPPRFSGLQFPNYSSELNVNALELDDSALYLCASGPGLQETQYFGPGTRLLVL.

The chain uses TRBV5-1 and TRBJ2-7; 8 bases fit TRBD1. The CDR3 is 14 amino acids. CDR1 and CDR2 from the germline V gene are SGHRS and YFSETQ. V shed 4 bases and J 7 bases; nucleotides not matched to a gene: 10. For the CDR3, the DNA is TGCGCCAGCAGCCCCGGGACAGGCCCCAGGGAGCAGTACTTC. This translates into CASSPGTGPREQYF. The full variable domain, its missing parts supplied by reference TRBV5-1 and TRBJ2-7, is KAGVTQTPRYLIKTRGQQVTLSCSPISGHRSVSWYQQTPGQGLQFLFEYFSETQRNKGNFPGRFSGRQFSNSRSEMNVSTLELGDSALYLCASSPGTGPREQYFGPGTRLTVT.